This is a list of T cell receptor beta chains from one sample in a study of Graves' ophthalmopathy and Graves' hyperthyroidism. A single record per CDR3 protein comes from TCRdb applying MiXCR to the multiplex PCR reads. Of under 200,000 distinct CDR3 sequences in the sample, less than 45% are singletons; the top ten hold about 6%. Source material: peripheral blood. Receptors originate from a woman aged 40-49 years with Graves' ophthalmopathy. Both conserved end residues are part of each CDR3. D genes are given only for firm matches. Not every row has a clone size; where given, it reads once, few, many or a size class.

D: -
J: TRBJ1-5
size: many
V: TRBV7-8
DNA: TGTGCCAGCAGCTTAGCGCGAGGAGGGGATCAGCCCCAGCATTTT
CDR3: CASSLARGGDQPQHF

D: TRBD1
J: TRBJ1-5
size: -
V: TRBV6-4
DNA: TGTGCCAGCAGTGACCCGGGACAGGGGATCGGCCAGCCCCAGCATTTT
CDR3: CASSDPGQGIGQPQHF

D: -
J: TRBJ1-1
size: -
V: TRBV28
DNA: TGTGCCAGCCAGGATCCGGGGCGGTGGGACACTGAAGCTTTCTTT
CDR3: CASQDPGRWDTEAFF

D: -
J: TRBJ2-5
size: -
V: TRBV20-1
DNA: TGCAGTGCAGGGACACCGGAGACCCAGTACTTC
CDR3: CSAGTPETQYF

D: -
J: TRBJ1-6
size: many
V: TRBV28
DNA: TGTGCCAGCAGTTTAAGTCCTGGGGCTGGTTCACCCCTCCACTTT
CDR3: CASSLSPGAGSPLHF

D: TRBD2
J: TRBJ2-6
size: many
V: TRBV28
DNA: TGTGCCAGCAGTTTAGGGGGGGAACTATCTGGGGCCAACGTCCTGACTTTC
CDR3: CASSLGGELSGANVLTF

D: -
J: TRBJ1-2
size: many
V: TRBV24-1
DNA: TGTGCCACCAGTAACGCGGGGTACGACTATGGCTACACCTTC
CDR3: CATSNAGYDYGYTF

D: -
J: TRBJ1-6
size: many
V: TRBV5-6
DNA: TGTGCCAGCAGGCGGAGCAGGGGATCAAATTCACCCCTCCACTTT
CDR3: CASRRSRGSNSPLHF

D: -
J: TRBJ1-5
size: many
V: TRBV6-2/TRBV6-3
DNA: TGTGCCAGCAACTTCGGTAGCAATCAGCCCCAGCATTTT
CDR3: CASNFGSNQPQHF

D: -
J: TRBJ1-1
size: many
V: TRBV7-9
DNA: TGTGCCAGCAGCACCACAGGGCGTGAAGCTTTCTTT
CDR3: CASSTTGREAFF

D: TRBD1
J: TRBJ1-1
size: many
V: TRBV28
DNA: TGTGCCAGCCGCTCCGGACAGGGGTCCACTGAAGCTTTCTTT
CDR3: CASRSGQGSTEAFF

D: -
J: TRBJ1-1
size: many
V: TRBV11-2
DNA: TGTGCCAGCAGCTTAGGGGGTAGTGCTGAACGGGAAGCTTTCTTT
CDR3: CASSLGGSAEREAFF

D: TRBD1
J: TRBJ1-1
size: -
V: TRBV2
DNA: TGTGCCAGCACGGGACAGTTGACTGAAGCTTTCTTT
CDR3: CASTGQLTEAFF

D: -
J: TRBJ2-7
size: -
V: TRBV7-2
DNA: TGTGCCAGCAGCTTATCCCATATAAGTGACGAGCAGTACTTC
CDR3: CASSLSHISDEQYF

D: -
J: TRBJ1-1
size: many
V: TRBV12-3/TRBV12-4
DNA: TGTGCCAGCAGTTCTACCCAGTATACTGAAGCTTTCTTT
CDR3: CASSSTQYTEAFF

D: -
J: TRBJ1-1
size: many
V: TRBV12-3/TRBV12-4
DNA: TGTGCCAGCCTTCAAGCGGGACACAATGAAGCTTTCTTT
CDR3: CASLQAGHNEAFF

D: -
J: TRBJ1-5
size: many
V: TRBV18
DNA: TGTGCCAGCTCACCACCAGGGCAGGGTGAGAATCAGCCCCAGCATTTT
CDR3: CASSPPGQGENQPQHF

D: -
J: TRBJ2-7
size: many
V: TRBV14
DNA: TGTGCCAGCAGCCGAAAAGGGTGGAACTACGAGCAGTACTTC
CDR3: CASSRKGWNYEQYF

D: TRBD1
J: TRBJ1-2
size: many
V: TRBV2
DNA: TGTGCCAGCAGTTTCAGACAGGGAGGTAGTAATGGCTACACCTTC
CDR3: CASSFRQGGSNGYTF

D: -
J: TRBJ1-6
size: once
V: TRBV7-2
DNA: TGTGCCAGCAGCTTATCGTCAGGAAATTCACCCCTCCACTTT
CDR3: CASSLSSGNSPLHF

D: -
J: TRBJ2-7
size: many
V: TRBV15
DNA: TGTGCCACCAGCAGCGGGCAGGGAGGGCAGTACTTC
CDR3: CATSSGQGGQYF

D: TRBD2
J: TRBJ2-7
size: many
V: TRBV4-3
DNA: TGCGCCAGCAGCCAAGATCGGGCTAGCGGGTACTACGAGCAGTACTTC
CDR3: CASSQDRASGYYEQYF

D: -
J: TRBJ2-4
size: many
V: TRBV9
DNA: TGTGCCAGCAGCTCAGAGACCGATTTAGCCAAAAACATTCAGTACTTC
CDR3: CASSSETDLAKNIQYF

D: -
J: TRBJ1-5
size: -
V: TRBV6-1
DNA: TGTGCCAGCAGGGGTCCGGGATCTCTTAGCAATCAGCCCCAGCATTTT
CDR3: CASRGPGSLSNQPQHF

D: -
J: TRBJ2-4
size: -
V: TRBV14
DNA: TGTGCCAGCAGCGAGGGTTTCGTTGGTAGCAAAAACATTCAGTACTTC
CDR3: CASSEGFVGSKNIQYF

D: TRBD1
J: TRBJ1-5
size: many
V: TRBV6-5
DNA: TGTGCCAGCAGTTCGCGACAGGGGGTTCAGCCCCAGCATTTT
CDR3: CASSSRQGVQPQHF

D: -
J: TRBJ2-2
size: -
V: TRBV6-2/TRBV6-3
DNA: TGTGCCAGCAGTTACCAAACAGGGAAAGCGAACACCGGGGAGCTGTTTTTT
CDR3: CASSYQTGKANTGELFF

D: TRBD2
J: TRBJ2-7
size: -
V: TRBV12-3/TRBV12-4
DNA: TGTGCCAGCAGTCGTAGCGGGAGGGGGCCCTACGAGCAGTACTTC
CDR3: CASSRSGRGPYEQYF

D: -
J: TRBJ1-2
size: many
V: TRBV5-1
DNA: TGCGCCAGCAGCTTGGCAGTGACAGACCCCTATGGCTACACCTTC
CDR3: CASSLAVTDPYGYTF

D: -
J: TRBJ2-2
size: -
V: TRBV28
DNA: TGTGCCAGCAGTTTAGGGCAGGAGGTGAACACCGGGGAGCTGTTTTTT
CDR3: CASSLGQEVNTGELFF

D: -
J: TRBJ2-5
size: many
V: TRBV12-3/TRBV12-4
DNA: TGTGCCAGCAGGAGGCAAGACGAGACCCAGTACTTC
CDR3: CASRRQDETQYF

D: TRBD2
J: TRBJ2-5
size: few
V: TRBV28
DNA: TGTGCCAGCAGTTTATCGGCTAGCGGAGGCCAAGAGACCCAGTACTTC
CDR3: CASSLSASGGQETQYF

D: -
J: TRBJ2-5
size: many
V: TRBV28
DNA: TGTGCCAGCAGTAACGGACTCCGGGTGGAGACCCAGTACTTC
CDR3: CASSNGLRVETQYF

D: -
J: TRBJ2-7
size: -
V: TRBV5-1
DNA: TGCGCCAGCAGCTTGGCCCAGGGAGCCACCTACGAGCAGTACTTC
CDR3: CASSLAQGATYEQYF

D: TRBD1
J: TRBJ1-3
size: -
V: TRBV6-1
DNA: TGTGCCAGCAAGGGACAGGGGACAGGAAACACCATATATTTT
CDR3: CASKGQGTGNTIYF

D: TRBD1
J: TRBJ1-6
size: few
V: TRBV7-2
DNA: TGTGCCAGCAGCTCCCGGACAGGGGAGGATAATTCACCCCTCCACTTT
CDR3: CASSSRTGEDNSPLHF

D: -
J: TRBJ2-7
size: many
V: TRBV20-1
DNA: TGCAGTGCTACTGGCGACAGGTATTACGAGCAGTACTTC
CDR3: CSATGDRYYEQYF

D: TRBD1
J: TRBJ1-2
size: many
V: TRBV12-3/TRBV12-4
DNA: TGTGCCAGCGGGACAGGTGACCTAACCTATGGCTACACCTTC
CDR3: CASGTGDLTYGYTF

D: -
J: TRBJ1-2
size: few
V: TRBV7-2
DNA: TGTGCCAGCAGCACCGCTACTAACTATGGCTACACCTTC
CDR3: CASSTATNYGYTF

D: -
J: TRBJ1-2
size: -
V: TRBV28
DNA: TGTGCCAGCAGTTTAACTGGGTTCCGATATGGCTACACCTTC
CDR3: CASSLTGFRYGYTF

D: -
J: TRBJ1-2
size: once
V: TRBV27
DNA: TGTGCTTACTATGGCTACACCTTC
CDR3: CAYYGYTF

D: -
J: TRBJ1-1
size: many
V: TRBV27
DNA: TGTGCCAGCAGTGAGCCAGGGTACACTGAAGCTTTCTTT
CDR3: CASSEPGYTEAFF

D: TRBD1
J: TRBJ1-2
size: once
V: TRBV28
DNA: TGTGCCAGCAGTTCGACAGGGGCTCCTGATTTCTATGGCTACACCTTC
CDR3: CASSSTGAPDFYGYTF

D: TRBD1
J: TRBJ1-1
size: few
V: TRBV7-2
DNA: TGTGCCAGCAGCTCGGGGACAGGGGCGATGACTGAAGCTTTCTTT
CDR3: CASSSGTGAMTEAFF

D: -
J: TRBJ2-2
size: many
V: TRBV27
DNA: TGTGCCAGCAGGCGGCAGGGGAACACCGGGGAGCTGTTTTTT
CDR3: CASRRQGNTGELFF

D: -
J: TRBJ1-2
size: many
V: TRBV12-3/TRBV12-4
DNA: TGTGCCAGCACTTGGACAGACCTCTATGGCTACACCTTC
CDR3: CASTWTDLYGYTF

D: -
J: TRBJ1-2
size: many
V: TRBV28
DNA: TGTGCCAGCAGCCACAGGGCCCTGACTAACTATGGCTACACCTTC
CDR3: CASSHRALTNYGYTF

D: -
J: TRBJ2-7
size: many
V: TRBV6-2/TRBV6-3
DNA: TGTGCCAGCAGTTCCTTTGAGCAGTACTTC
CDR3: CASSSFEQYF

D: -
J: TRBJ1-1
size: -
V: TRBV15
DNA: TGTGCCACCAGCAGAGAAGACAGGACGAACACTGAAGCTTTCTTT
CDR3: CATSREDRTNTEAFF

D: TRBD1
J: TRBJ1-5
size: many
V: TRBV6-2/TRBV6-3
DNA: TGTGCCAGCAGTCCCTCGAAGACAGGGTTCAATCAGCCCCAGCATTTT
CDR3: CASSPSKTGFNQPQHF